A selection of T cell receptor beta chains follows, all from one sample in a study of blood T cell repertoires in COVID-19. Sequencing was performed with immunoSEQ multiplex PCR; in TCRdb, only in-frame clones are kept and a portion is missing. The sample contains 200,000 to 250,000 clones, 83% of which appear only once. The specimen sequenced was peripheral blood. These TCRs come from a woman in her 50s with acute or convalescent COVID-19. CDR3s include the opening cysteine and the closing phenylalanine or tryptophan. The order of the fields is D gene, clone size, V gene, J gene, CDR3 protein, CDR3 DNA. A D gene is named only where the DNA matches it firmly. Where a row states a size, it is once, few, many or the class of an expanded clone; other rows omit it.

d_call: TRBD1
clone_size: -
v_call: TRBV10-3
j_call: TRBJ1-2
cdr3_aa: CAIQTGLNYGYTF
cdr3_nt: TGTGCCATCCAGACAGGGTTGAACTATGGCTACACCTTC

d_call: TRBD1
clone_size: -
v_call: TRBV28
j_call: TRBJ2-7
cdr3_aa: CASLTTGTGLSYEQYF
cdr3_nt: TGTGCCAGTCTTACTACAGGGACAGGGCTCTCCTACGAGCAGTACTTC

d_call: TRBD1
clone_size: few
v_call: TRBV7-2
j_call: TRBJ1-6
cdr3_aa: CASSAPGQFNSPLHF
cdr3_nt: TGTGCCAGCAGCGCACCGGGACAGTTTAATTCACCCCTCCACTTT

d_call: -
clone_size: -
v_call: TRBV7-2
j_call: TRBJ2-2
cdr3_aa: CASSQGPARDTGELFF
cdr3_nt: TGTGCCAGCAGCCAGGGCCCCGCTAGGGACACCGGGGAGCTGTTTTTT

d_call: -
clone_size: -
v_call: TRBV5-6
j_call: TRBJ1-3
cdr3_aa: CASSFRGLSGNTIYF
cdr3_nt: TGTGCCAGCAGCTTCAGGGGCCTCTCTGGAAACACCATATATTTT

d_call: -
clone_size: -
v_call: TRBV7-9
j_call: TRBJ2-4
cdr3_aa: CASSSLGPRLNIQYF
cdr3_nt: TGTGCCAGCAGCTCCCTAGGCCCCCGTCTGAACATTCAGTACTTC

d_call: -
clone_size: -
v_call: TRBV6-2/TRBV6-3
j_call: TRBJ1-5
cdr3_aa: CASSYSKGGPEQPQHF
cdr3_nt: TGTGCCAGCAGTTACTCAAAGGGGGGGCCTGAACAGCCCCAGCATTTT

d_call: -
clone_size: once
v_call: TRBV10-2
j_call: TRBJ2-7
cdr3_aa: CASSGGPGYEQYF
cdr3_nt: TGCGCCAGCAGTGGAGGTCCCGGCTACGAGCAGTACTTC

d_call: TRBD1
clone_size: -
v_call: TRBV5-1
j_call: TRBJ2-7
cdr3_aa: CASSAGQGPYEQYF
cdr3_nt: TGCGCCAGCAGCGCGGGACAGGGACCCTACGAGCAGTACTTC

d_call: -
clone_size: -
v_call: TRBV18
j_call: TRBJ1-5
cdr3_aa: CASSPQGNQPQHF
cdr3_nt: TGTGCCAGCTCACCCCAGGGGAATCAGCCCCAGCATTTT

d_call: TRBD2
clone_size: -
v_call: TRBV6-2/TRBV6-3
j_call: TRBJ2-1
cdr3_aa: CASSLERGGSYNEQFF
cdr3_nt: TGTGCCAGCAGCCTCGAGCGGGGGGGTTCCTACAATGAGCAGTTCTTC

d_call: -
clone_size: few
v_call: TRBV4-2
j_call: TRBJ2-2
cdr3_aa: CASRSRTTNTGELFF
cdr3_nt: TGTGCCAGCAGGTCGAGGACAACGAACACCGGGGAGCTGTTTTTT

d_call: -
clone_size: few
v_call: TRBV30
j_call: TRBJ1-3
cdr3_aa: CAWKLRVGPRASGNTIYF
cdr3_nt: TGTGCCTGGAAACTCAGGGTAGGGCCCAGGGCCTCTGGAAACACCATATATTTT

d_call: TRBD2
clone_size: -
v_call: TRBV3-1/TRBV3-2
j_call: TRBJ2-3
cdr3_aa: CASSSAGAYGDTQYF
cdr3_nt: TGTGCCAGCAGTTCAGCGGGGGCCTATGGGGATACGCAGTATTTT

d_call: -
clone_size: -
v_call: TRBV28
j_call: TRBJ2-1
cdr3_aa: CASSLLTGGNEQFF
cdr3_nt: TGTGCCAGCAGTTTATTAACCGGAGGCAATGAGCAGTTCTTC

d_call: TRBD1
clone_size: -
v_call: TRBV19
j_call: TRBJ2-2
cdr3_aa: CASSILQGELTGELFF
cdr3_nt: TGTGCCAGTAGTATCCTACAGGGGGAGTTAACCGGGGAGCTGTTTTTT

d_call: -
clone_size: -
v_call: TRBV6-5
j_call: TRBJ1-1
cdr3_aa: CASIARVAFF
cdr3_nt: TGTGCCAGCATCGCACGGGTAGCTTTCTTT

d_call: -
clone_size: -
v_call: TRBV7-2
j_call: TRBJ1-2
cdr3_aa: CASSLVGAGYTF
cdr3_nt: TGTGCCAGCAGCTTAGTGGGGGCTGGCTACACCTTC

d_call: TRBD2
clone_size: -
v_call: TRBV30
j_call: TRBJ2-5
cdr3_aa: CAWRLAGSRQTQYF
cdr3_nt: TGTGCCTGGAGACTAGCGGGAAGTCGGCAGACCCAGTACTTC

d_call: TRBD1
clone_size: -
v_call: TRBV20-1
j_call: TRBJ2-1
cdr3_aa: CSVRQGVLQFF
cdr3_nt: TGCAGTGTAAGACAGGGGGTTCTACAGTTCTTC

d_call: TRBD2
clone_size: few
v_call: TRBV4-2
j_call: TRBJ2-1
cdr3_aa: CASSQVQASGSNEQFF
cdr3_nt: TGTGCCAGCAGCCAAGTACAGGCTAGCGGGAGCAATGAGCAGTTCTTC

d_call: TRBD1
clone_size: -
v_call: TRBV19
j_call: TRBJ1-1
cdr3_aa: CASSIAGQGGTEAFF
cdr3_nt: TGTGCCAGTAGTATAGCAGGACAGGGAGGCACTGAAGCTTTCTTT

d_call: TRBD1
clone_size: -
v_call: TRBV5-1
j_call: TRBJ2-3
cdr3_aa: CASSRSTGGDTDTQYF
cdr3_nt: TGCGCCAGCAGTCGATCGACAGGGGGAGACACAGATACGCAGTATTTT

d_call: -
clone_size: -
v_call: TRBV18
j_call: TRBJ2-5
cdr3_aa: CASSPRREETQYF
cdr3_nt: TGTGCCAGCTCACCAAGGAGGGAAGAGACCCAGTACTTC

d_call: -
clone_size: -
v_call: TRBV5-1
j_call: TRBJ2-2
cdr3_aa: CASSTGTQGGTGELFF
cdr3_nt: TGCGCCAGCAGCACGGGGACTCAGGGCGGCACCGGGGAGCTGTTTTTT

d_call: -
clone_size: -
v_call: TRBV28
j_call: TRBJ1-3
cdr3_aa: CASSRRQGLISGNTIYF
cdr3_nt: TGTGCCAGCAGCCGACGCCAGGGATTAATCTCTGGAAACACCATATATTTT

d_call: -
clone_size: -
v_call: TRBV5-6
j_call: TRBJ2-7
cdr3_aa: CASSPRFMDEQYF
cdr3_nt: TGTGCCAGCAGCCCGCGGTTCATGGACGAGCAGTACTTC

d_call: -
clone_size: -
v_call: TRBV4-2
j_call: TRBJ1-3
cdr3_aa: CASSHPTGSGNTIYF
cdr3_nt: TGTGCCAGCAGCCATCCAACAGGTTCTGGAAACACCATATATTTT

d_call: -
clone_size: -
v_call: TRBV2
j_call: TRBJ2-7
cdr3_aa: CASSARGGEVVEQYF
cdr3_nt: TGTGCCAGCAGTGCGCGCGGGGGCGAGGTGGTCGAGCAGTACTTC

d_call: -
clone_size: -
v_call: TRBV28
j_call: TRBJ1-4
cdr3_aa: CASSLNQGWGKLFF
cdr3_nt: TGTGCCAGCAGTTTAAACCAGGGGTGGGGAAAACTGTTTTTT

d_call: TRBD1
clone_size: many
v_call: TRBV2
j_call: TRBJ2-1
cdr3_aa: CASRETGGAYNEQFF
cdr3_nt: TGTGCCAGCAGGGAGACAGGGGGCGCCTACAATGAGCAGTTCTTC

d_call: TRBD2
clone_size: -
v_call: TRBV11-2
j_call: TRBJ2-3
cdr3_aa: CASSLGLAGLDTQYF
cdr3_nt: TGTGCCAGCAGCTTGGGACTAGCGGGGTTGGATACGCAGTATTTT

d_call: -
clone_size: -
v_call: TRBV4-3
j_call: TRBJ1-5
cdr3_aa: CASSQDTAYNQPQHF
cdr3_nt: TGCGCCAGCAGCCAAGATACAGCTTACAATCAGCCCCAGCATTTT

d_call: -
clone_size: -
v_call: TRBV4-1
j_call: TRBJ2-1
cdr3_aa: CASSRDRFDNEQFF
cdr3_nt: TGCGCCAGCAGCCGAGACAGGTTCGACAATGAGCAGTTCTTC

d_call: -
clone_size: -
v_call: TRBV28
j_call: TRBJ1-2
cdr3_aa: CASKTDFIYGYTF
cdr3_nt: TGTGCCAGCAAAACTGACTTTATCTATGGCTACACCTTC

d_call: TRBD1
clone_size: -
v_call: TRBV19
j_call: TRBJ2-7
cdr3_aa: CASSPRQGGRYEQYF
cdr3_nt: TGTGCCAGTAGTCCAAGACAGGGTGGGCGCTACGAGCAGTACTTC

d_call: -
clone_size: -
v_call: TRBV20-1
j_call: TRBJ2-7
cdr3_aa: CSASPRLYYEQYF
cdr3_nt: TGCAGTGCTAGTCCTAGGCTCTACTACGAGCAGTACTTC

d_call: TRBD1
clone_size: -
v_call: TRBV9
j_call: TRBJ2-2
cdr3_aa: CASSDRQGTTGELFF
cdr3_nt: TGTGCCAGCAGCGACCGACAGGGGACTACCGGGGAGCTGTTTTTT

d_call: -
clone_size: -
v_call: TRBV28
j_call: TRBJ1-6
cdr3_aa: CASRQGGNSPLHF
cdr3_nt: TGTGCCAGCAGGCAAGGGGGTAATTCACCCCTCCACTTT

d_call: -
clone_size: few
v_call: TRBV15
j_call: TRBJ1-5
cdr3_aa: CATCANSNQPQHF
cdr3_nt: TGTGCCACCTGCGCAAATAGCAATCAGCCCCAGCATTTT

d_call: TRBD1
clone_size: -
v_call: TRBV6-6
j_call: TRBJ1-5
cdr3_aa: CASSYRQGDNQPQHF
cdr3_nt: TGTGCCAGCAGTTACAGACAGGGGGACAATCAGCCCCAGCATTTT

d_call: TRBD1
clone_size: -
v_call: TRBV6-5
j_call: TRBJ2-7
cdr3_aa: CASSPGQGSWEQYF
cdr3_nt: TGTGCCAGCAGTCCGGGACAGGGCTCTTGGGAGCAGTACTTC

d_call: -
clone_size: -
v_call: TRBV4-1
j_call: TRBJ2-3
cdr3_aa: CASSRRGDTQYF
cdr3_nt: TGCGCCAGCAGTCGCAGGGGAGATACGCAGTATTTT

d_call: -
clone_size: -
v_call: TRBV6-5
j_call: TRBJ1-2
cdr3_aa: CASRSGGNYGYTF
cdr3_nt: TGTGCCAGCAGAAGCGGCGGTAACTATGGCTACACCTTC

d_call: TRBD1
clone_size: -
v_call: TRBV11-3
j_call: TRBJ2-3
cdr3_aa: CASRGQGTDTQYF
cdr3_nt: TGTGCCAGCAGGGGACAGGGGACAGATACGCAGTATTTT

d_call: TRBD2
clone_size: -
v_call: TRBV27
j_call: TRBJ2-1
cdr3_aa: CASTKTSGRSVEQFF
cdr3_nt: TGTGCCAGCACCAAGACTAGCGGGAGGTCGGTTGAGCAGTTCTTC

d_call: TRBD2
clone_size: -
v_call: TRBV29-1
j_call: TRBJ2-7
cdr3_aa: CSVLAGVSTNEQYF
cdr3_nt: TGCAGCGTTCTAGCGGGAGTGTCAACCAACGAGCAGTACTTC